This T cell receptor beta chain was identified in a study of cytomegalovirus exposure and HLA in healthy donors. This clone was recorded a few times. Its antigen is undetermined. The PCR ran on 60 Vbeta and 13 Jbeta primers. Method: immunoSEQ multiplex PCR; TCRdb's copy keeps in-frame clones and lacks some. Found here are about 40,000 clones, roughly three quarters of them singletons; the top ten hold around 3.9%. This CDR3 region has 13 residues. Trimming removed 0 bases at V and 3 bases at J, with 6 bases between. The V gene's germline CDR1 is SGHRS and CDR2 YFSETQ. Whole-study findings and limits: In a later analysis, HLA-C alleles had the fewest associated TCRs, DRB1 alleles the most. In a later analysis, a missense DCLRE1C variant was linked to TCR beta V- and J-gene trimming. Earlier analysis yielded a pattern in which most TCR beta V segments were productive about 90% or about 30% of the time.

The TCR originated in a man aged 35 to 55 in good health and CMV-seronegative. The gene calls are TRBV5-1 and TRBJ2-5; possibly TRBD1 for D (5 bases). Material for sequencing was PBMCs. The CDR3 loop is CASSLEGEETQYF. The CDR3 bases are TGCGCCAGCAGCTTGGAAGGGGAAGAGACCCAGTACTTC.